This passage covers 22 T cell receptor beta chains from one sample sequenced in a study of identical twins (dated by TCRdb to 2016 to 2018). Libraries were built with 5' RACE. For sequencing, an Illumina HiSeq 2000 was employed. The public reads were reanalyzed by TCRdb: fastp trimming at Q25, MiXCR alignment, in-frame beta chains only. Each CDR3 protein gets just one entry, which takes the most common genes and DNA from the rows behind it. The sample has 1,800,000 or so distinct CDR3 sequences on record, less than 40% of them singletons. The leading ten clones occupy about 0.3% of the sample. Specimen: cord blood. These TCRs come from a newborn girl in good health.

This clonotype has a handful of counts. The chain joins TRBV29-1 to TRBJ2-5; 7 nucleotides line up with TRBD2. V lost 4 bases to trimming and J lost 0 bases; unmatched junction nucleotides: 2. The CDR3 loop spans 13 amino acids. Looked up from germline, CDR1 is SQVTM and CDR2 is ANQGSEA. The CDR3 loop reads CSVGGGYQETQYF. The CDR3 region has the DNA TGCAGCGTTGGGGGGGGGTACCAAGAGACCCAGTACTTC. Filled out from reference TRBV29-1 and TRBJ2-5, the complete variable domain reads SAVISQKPSRDICQRGTSLTIQCQVDSQVTMMFWYRQQPGQSLTLIATANQGSEATYESGFVIDKFPISRPNLTFSTLTVSNMSPEDSSIYLCSVGGGYQETQYFGPGTRLLVL.

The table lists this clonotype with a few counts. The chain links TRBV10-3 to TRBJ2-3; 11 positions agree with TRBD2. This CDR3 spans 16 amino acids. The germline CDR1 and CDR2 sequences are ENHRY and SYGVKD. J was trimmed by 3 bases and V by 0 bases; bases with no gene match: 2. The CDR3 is CAISESVAGGTDTQYF. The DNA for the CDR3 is TGTGCCATCAGTGAGTCGGTAGCGGGGGGGACAGATACGCAGTATTTT.

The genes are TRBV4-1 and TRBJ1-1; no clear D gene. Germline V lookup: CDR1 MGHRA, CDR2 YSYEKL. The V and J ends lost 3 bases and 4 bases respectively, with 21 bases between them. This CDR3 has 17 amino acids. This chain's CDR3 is CASSHADGRPLRTEAFF. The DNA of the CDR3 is TGCGCCAGCAGCCACGCGGACGGCCGCCCTTTGCGCACTGAAGCTTTCTTT.

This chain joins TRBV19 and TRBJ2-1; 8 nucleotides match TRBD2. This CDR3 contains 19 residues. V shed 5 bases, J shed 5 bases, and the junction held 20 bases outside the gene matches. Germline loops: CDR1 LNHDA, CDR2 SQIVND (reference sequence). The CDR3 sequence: CASSPSSREDFFWDNEQFF. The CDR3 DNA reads TGTGCCAGTAGTCCCAGTTCGCGGGAGGACTTTTTTTGGGACAATGAGCAGTTCTTC.

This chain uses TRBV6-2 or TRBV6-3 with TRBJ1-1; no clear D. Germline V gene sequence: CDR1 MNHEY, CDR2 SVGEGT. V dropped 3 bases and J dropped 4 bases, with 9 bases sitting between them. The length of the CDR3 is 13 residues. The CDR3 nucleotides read TGTGCCAGCAGTTATACCGCGGGCACTGAAGCTTTCTTT. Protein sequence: CASSYTAGTEAFF.

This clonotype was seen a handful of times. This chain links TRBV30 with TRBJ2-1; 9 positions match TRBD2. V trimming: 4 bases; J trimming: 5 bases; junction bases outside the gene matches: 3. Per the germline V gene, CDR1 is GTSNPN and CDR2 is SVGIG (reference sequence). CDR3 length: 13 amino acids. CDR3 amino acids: CAWTSGDHNEQFF. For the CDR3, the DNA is TGTGCCTGGACTAGCGGGGACCACAATGAGCAGTTCTTC. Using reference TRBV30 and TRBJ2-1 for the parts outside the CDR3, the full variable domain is SQTIHQWPATLVQPVGSPLSLECTVEGTSNPNLYWYRQAAGRGLQLLFYSVGIGQISSEVPQNLSASRPQDRQFILSSKKLLLSDSGFYLCAWTSGDHNEQFFGPGTRLTVL.

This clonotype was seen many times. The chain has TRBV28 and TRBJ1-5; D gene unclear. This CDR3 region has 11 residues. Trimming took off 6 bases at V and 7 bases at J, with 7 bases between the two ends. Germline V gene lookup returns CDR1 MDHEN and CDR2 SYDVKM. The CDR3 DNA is TGTGCCAGCAGCCGCACACAGCCCCAGCATTTT. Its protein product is CASSRTQPQHF.

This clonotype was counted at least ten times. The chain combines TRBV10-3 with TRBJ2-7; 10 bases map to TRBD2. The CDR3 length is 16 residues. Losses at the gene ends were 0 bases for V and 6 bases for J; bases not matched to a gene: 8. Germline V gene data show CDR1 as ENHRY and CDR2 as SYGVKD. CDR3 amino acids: CAISESGRLAGVEQYF. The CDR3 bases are TGTGCCATCAGTGAGTCAGGGCGCCTAGCGGGAGTCGAGCAGTACTTC.

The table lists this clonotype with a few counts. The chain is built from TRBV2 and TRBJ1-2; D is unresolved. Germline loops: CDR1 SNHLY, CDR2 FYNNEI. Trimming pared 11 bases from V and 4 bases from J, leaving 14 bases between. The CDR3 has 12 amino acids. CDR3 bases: TGTGCCGGAAATTCTGACACCTATGGCTACACCTTC. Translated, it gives CAGNSDTYGYTF.

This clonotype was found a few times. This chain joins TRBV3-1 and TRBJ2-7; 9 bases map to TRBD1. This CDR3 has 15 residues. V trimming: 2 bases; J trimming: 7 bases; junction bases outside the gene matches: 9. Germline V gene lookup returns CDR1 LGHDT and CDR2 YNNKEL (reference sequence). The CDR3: CASSQPGQGQGEQYF. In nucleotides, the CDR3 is TGTGCCAGCAGCCAACCTGGACAGGGGCAGGGAGAGCAGTACTTC.

The CDR3 nucleotides read TGTGCCAGCAGTTCCCCATTGGGGGGAAACACTGAAGCTTTCTTT. This translates into CASSSPLGGNTEAFF. V gene TRBV27 combines with J gene TRBJ1-1; D is possibly TRBD1 (5 bases). The CDR3 is 15 residues long. Germline V gene data show CDR1 as MNHEY and CDR2 as SMNVEV (reference sequence). The V end was cut by 4 bases, the J end by 2 bases, with 14 bases between.

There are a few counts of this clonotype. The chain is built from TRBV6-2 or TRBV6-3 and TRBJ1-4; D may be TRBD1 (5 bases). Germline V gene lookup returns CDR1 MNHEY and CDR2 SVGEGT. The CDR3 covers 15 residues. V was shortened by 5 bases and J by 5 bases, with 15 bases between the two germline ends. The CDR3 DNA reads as TGTGCCAGCAGTCTGCCCGGGACGGGGAATGAAAAACTGTTTTTT. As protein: CASSLPGTGNEKLFF.

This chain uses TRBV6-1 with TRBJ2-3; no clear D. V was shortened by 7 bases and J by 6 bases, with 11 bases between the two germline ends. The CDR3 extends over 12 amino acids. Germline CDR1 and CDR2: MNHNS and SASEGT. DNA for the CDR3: TGTGCCAGCAACTATCGCTGGGATACGCAGTATTTT. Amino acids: CASNYRWDTQYF.

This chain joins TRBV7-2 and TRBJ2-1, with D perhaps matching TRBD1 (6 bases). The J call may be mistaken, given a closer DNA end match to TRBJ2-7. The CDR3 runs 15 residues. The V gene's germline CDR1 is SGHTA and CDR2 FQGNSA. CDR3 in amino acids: CASSPRTDSYNEQYF. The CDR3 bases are TGTGCCAGCAGCCCCCGGACAGACTCCTACAATGAGCAGTACTTC.

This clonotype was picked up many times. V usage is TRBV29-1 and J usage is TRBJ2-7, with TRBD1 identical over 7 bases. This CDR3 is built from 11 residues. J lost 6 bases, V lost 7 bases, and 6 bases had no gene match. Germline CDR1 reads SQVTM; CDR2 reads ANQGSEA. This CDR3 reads CSARDRTEQYF. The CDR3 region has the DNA TGCAGCGCACGGGACAGAACCGAGCAGTACTTC.

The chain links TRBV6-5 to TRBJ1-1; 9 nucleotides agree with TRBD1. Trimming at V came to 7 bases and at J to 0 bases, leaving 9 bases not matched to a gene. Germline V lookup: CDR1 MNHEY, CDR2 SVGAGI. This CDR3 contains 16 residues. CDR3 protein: CASKSGTGNMNTEAFF. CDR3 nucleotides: TGTGCCAGCAAAAGCGGGACAGGGAACATGAACACTGAAGCTTTCTTT.

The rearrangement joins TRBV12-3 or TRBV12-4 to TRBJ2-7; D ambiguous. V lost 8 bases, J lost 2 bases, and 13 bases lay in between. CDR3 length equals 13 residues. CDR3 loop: CASHKHGTYEQYF. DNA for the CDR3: TGTGCCAGCCATAAACATGGGACCTACGAGCAGTACTTC.

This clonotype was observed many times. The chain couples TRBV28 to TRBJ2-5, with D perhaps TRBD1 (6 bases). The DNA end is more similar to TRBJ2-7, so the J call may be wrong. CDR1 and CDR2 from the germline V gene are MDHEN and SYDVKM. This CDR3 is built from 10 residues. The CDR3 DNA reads TGTGCCAGCAGACAGGGCGAGCAGTACTTC. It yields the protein CASRQGEQYF.

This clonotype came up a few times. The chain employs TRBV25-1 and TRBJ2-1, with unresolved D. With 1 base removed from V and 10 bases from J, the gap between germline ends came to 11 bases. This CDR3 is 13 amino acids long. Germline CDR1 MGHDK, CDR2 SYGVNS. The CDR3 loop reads CASSESRTAEQFF. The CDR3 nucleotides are TGTGCCAGCAGTGAATCCAGGACGGCCGAGCAGTTCTTC.

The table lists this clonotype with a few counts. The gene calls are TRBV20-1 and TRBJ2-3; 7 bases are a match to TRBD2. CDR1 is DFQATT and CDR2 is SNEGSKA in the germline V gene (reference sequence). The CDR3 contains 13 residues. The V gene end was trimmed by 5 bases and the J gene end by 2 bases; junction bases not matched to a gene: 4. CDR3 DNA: TGCAGTGCTCGCGGACTAGACACAGATACGCAGTATTTT. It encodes CSARGLDTDTQYF.

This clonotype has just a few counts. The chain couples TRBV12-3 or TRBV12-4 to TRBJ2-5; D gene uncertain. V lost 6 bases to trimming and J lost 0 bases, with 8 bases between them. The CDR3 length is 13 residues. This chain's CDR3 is CASRRLYQETQYF. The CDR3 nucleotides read TGTGCCAGCAGAAGACTGTACCAAGAGACCCAGTACTTC.

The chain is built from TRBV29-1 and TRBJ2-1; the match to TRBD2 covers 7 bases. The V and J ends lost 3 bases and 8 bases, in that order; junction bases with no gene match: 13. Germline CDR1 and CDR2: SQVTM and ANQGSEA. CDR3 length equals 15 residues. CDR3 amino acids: CSVDPRTRWAYEQFF. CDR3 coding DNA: TGCAGCGTTGATCCCAGGACTAGATGGGCCTATGAGCAGTTCTTC.